What follows describes a single T cell receptor beta chain. The source of the sample is a study of OX40 agonist ivuxolimab in advanced cancers. Libraries were prepared by immunoSEQ multiplex PCR; TCRdb keeps only in-frame clonotypes and omits some of them. The data contain 62,000 or so clones, roughly 81% of them singletons. Deletions cut 4 bases from V and 0 bases from J, with 16 bases between. Germline assignment: CDR1 SGHRS and CDR2 YFSETQ. The CDR3 length is 16 residues. This sequence was found in an adult with an advanced solid tumor such as melanoma, head and neck, liver or kidney cancer. The V call is TRBV5-1, the J call TRBJ2-5; D is unresolved. The source material was CD4+ or CD8+ T cells sorted from blood, sampled in a trial of the OX40 agonist ivuxolimab. DNA of the CDR3: TGCGCCAGCAGCCTCCTCGCAGGAGTGTACCAAGAGACCCAGTACTTC. This codes for CASSLLAGVYQETQYF. The full variable domain, rest sourced from reference TRBV5-1 and TRBJ2-5, is KAGVTQTPRYLIKTRGQQVTLSCSPISGHRSVSWYQQTPGQGLQFLFEYFSETQRNKGNFPGRFSGRQFSNSRSEMNVSTLELGDSALYLCASSLLAGVYQETQYFGPGTRLLVL.